One sample yielded the 5 T cell receptor beta chains listed below, sequenced in a study of blood T cell repertoires in COVID-19. This table comes from immunoSEQ multiplex PCR, and its TCRdb copy is limited to in-frame clones, with some not included. The sample shows under 200,000 clones, 84% of them seen only once. Sequencing was performed on peripheral blood. Every receptor here comes from a man in his forties or fifties who had recovered from COVID-19.

This clone appeared a few times. CDR3 coding DNA: TGTGCCAGCAGAAGTGACAGTAGCAATCAGCCCCAGCATTTT. It is translated as CASRSDSSNQPQHF. The chain combines TRBV2 with TRBJ1-5; D perhaps matches TRBD1 (5 bases). The CDR3 loop spans 14 amino acids. Germline assignment: CDR1 SNHLY and CDR2 FYNNEI. With 6 bases removed from V and 0 bases from J, the gap between germline ends came to 9 bases. Combining the CDR3 with reference TRBV2 and TRBJ1-5 gives the whole variable domain EPEVTQTPSHQVTQMGQEVILRCVPISNHLYFYWYRQILGQKVEFLVSFYNNEISEKSEIFDDQFSVERPDGSNFTLKIRSTKLEDSAMYFCASRSDSSNQPQHFGDGTRLSIL.

The chain has TRBV3-1 (or the pseudogene TRBV3-2) and TRBJ1-2, with 7 nucleotides matching TRBD1. This CDR3 spans 16 amino acids. The germline V gene encodes CDR1 LGHDT and CDR2 YNNKEL (reference sequence). V gave up 4 bases and J gave up 1 base; unmatched junction bases: 9. The CDR3 sequence: CASSLEGQLNNYGYTF. Here the CDR3 DNA reads TGTGCCAGCAGCCTAGAGGGACAGCTTAATAACTATGGCTACACCTTC.

The chain employs TRBV5-1 and TRBJ2-7, with 9 bases lining up with TRBD1. Germline assignment: CDR1 SGHRS and CDR2 YFSETQ. The CDR3 is 16 amino acids. V lost 4 bases, J lost 2 bases, and 10 bases stayed unmatched. The chain's CDR3 is CASSQPGQGITYEQYF. In nucleotides, the CDR3 is TGCGCCAGCAGCCAGCCAGGACAGGGGATAACCTACGAGCAGTACTTC.

The chain employs TRBV9 and TRBJ1-5; D is perhaps TRBD1 (6 bases). CDR3 length: 14 residues. In germline, CDR1 is SGDLS, CDR2 YYNGEE. V was clipped by 6 bases and J by 3 bases, with 13 bases between them. CDR3 residues: CASNEGGSNQPQHF. Written as DNA, the CDR3 is TGTGCCAGCAACGAAGGGGGTTCCAATCAGCCCCAGCATTTT. Combining the CDR3 with reference TRBV9 and TRBJ1-5 gives the whole variable domain DSGVTQTPKHLITATGQRVTLRCSPRSGDLSVYWYQQSLDQGLQFLIQYYNGEERAKGNILERFSAQQFPDLHSELNLSSLELGDSALYFCASNEGGSNQPQHFGDGTRLSIL.

The rearrangement links TRBV20-1 to TRBJ2-5; 7 bases match TRBD2. After removal of 3 bases from V and 4 bases from J, the junction contained 5 bases not matched to a gene. This CDR3 spans 13 amino acids. Germline CDR1 reads DFQATT; CDR2 reads SNEGSKA (reference sequence). CDR3 loop: CSASRGGIETQYF. The CDR3 DNA is TGCAGTGCTAGTAGGGGAGGGATAGAGACCCAGTACTTC.